This TCR beta chain was captured by sequencing in a study of control samples from healthy donors and cancer patients. CDR1 SGHNT and CDR2 YENEEA come from the germline V gene. The CDR3 has 15 residues. The ends lost 1 base at V and 3 bases at J; junction bases unmatched: 3. Produced via immunoSEQ multiplex PCR; TCRdb's table is partial and in-frame only. The table includes around 150,000 clones, around 96% detected once. This clonotype was obtained from a woman aged 25 to 39 in good health. The sequencing sample was made of blood. This chain joins TRBV11-3 and TRBJ2-5; 9 bases map to TRBD2. The CDR3 coding sequence is TGTGCCAGCAGCTTAGGGGCTAGCGGGGAAGAGACCCAGTACTTC. This encodes CASSLGASGEETQYF.